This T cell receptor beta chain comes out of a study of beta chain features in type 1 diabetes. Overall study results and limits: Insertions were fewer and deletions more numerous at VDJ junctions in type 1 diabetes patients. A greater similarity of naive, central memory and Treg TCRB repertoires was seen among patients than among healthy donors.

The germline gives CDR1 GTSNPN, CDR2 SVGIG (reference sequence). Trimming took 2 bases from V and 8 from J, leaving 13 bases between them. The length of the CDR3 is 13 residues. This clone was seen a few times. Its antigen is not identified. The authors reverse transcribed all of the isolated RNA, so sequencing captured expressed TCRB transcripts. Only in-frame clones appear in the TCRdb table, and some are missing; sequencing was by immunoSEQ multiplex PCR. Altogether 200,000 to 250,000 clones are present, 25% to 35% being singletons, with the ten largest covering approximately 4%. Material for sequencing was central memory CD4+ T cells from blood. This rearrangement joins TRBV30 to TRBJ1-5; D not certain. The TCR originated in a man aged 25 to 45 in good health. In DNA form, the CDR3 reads TGTGCCTGGAGTCCGAGAGCGTCGGAGCCCCAGCATTTT. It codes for CAWSPRASEPQHF.